Below, one TCR beta chain is given with its context. Antigen specificity is unknown. The sample originates from a study of T cells in Graves' hyperthyroidism and ophthalmopathy. Findings of the study overall: Most clonotypes expanded in the thyroid (above 0.001) were also present in blood.

Amplified TCR beta CDR3 regions derived from RNA transcripts. The study used the HTBI primer set for a first-round RT-PCR of the TCR CDR3. One entry per CDR3 protein, called by TCRdb with MiXCR from the multiplex PCR reads. The sample consists of around 280,000 distinct CDR3 sequences, about an eighth of them appearing once. The length of the CDR3 is 17 residues. From germline, CDR1 is DFQATT and CDR2 SNEGSKA (reference sequence). V was pared by 3 bases and J by 5 bases, with 15 bases of the junction left unmatched. Blood sampling occurred at first hyperthyroidism diagnosis, ahead of any ophthalmopathy symptoms.

This clonotype was obtained from a woman under 40 with Graves' hyperthyroidism that later progressed to Graves' ophthalmopathy. Material for sequencing was blood. The chain is built from TRBV20-1 and TRBJ2-3, with TRBD2 identical over 9 bases. This chain's CDR3 is CSASPPVRSGSGDTQYF. In DNA, the CDR3 is TGCAGTGCTAGCCCCCCGGTACGTAGCGGGAGCGGAGATACGCAGTATTTT.